The entry below gives a single TCR beta chain sequence along with its context. These data belong to a study of T cell repertoires in cytomegalovirus infection. Using its own MiXCR run on the reads, TCRdb lists one record per CDR3 protein. The sample holds almost 300,000 distinct CDR3 sequences, approximately 10% seen once. This CDR3 is 18 amino acids long. Germline values: CDR1 SNHLY, CDR2 FYNNEI. V dropped 0 bases and J dropped 1; count of bases not matched to a gene: 3. Material for sequencing was PBMCs. This chain uses TRBV2 with TRBJ2-2; 12 nucleotides line up with TRBD2. This sequence originates from a human donor in good health (CMV status not recorded). Some clones in this sample may be carry-over from other donors' samples. The CDR3 DNA sequence: TGTGCCAGCAGTGAAGCCTGGACTAGCGGGGAGAACACCGGGGAGCTGTTTTTT. Amino acid sequence: CASSEAWTSGENTGELFF.